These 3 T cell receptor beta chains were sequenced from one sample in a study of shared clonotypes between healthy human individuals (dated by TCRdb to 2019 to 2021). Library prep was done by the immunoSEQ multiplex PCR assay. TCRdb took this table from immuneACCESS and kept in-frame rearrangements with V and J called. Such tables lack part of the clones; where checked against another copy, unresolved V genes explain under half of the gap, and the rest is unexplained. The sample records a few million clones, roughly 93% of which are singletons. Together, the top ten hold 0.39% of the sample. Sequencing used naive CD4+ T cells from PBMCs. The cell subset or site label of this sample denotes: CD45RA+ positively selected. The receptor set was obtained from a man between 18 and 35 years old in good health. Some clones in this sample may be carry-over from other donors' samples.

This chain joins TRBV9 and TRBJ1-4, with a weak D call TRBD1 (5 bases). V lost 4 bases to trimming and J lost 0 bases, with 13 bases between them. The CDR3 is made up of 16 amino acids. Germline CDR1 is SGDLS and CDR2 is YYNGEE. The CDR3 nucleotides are TGTGCCAGCAGCCTCAGGGCCGACCCAACTAATGAAAAACTGTTTTTT. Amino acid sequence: CASSLRADPTNEKLFF. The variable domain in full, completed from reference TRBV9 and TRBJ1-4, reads DSGVTQTPKHLITATGQRVTLRCSPRSGDLSVYWYQQSLDQGLQFLIQYYNGEERAKGNILERFSAQQFPDLHSELNLSSLELGDSALYFCASSLRADPTNEKLFFGSGTQLSVL.

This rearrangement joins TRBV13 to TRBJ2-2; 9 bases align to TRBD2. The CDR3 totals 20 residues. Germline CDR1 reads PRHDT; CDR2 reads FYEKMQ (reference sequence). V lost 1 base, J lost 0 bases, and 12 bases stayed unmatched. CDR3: CASSLVSRLAGISNTGELFF. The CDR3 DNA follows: TGTGCCAGCAGCTTAGTATCCCGGCTAGCGGGGATCTCGAACACCGGGGAGCTGTTTTTT. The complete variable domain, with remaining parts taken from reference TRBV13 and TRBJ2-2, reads AAGVIQSPRHLIKEKRETATLKCYPIPRHDTVYWYQQGPGQDPQFLISFYEKMQSDKGSIPDRFSAQQFSDYHSELNMSSLELGDSALYFCASSLVSRLAGISNTGELFFGEGSRLTVL.

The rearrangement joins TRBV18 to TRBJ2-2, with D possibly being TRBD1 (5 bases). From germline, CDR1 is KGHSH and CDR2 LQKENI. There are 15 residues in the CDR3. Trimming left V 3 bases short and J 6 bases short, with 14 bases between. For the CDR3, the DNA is TGTGCCAGCTCACCCCCGGTAAGGGGCGCCGGGGAGCTGTTTTTT. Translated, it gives CASSPPVRGAGELFF.